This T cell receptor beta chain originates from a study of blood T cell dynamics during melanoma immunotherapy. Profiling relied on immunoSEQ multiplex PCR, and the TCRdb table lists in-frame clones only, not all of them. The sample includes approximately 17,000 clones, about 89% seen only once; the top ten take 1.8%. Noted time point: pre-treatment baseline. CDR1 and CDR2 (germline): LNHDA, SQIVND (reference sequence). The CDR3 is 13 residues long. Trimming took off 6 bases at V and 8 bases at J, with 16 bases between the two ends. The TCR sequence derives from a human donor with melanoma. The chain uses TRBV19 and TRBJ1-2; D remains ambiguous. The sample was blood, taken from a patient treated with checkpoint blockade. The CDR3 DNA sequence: TGTGCCAGTAGCGACCGGCCCCTTGGAGGCTACACCTTC. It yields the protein CASSDRPLGGYTF.